This TCR beta chain was obtained from a study of blood T cells in healthy people across ages. Points from the study as a whole: TCR beta diversity, measured per million T cells, fell in a roughly linear way with age.

This clonotype was detected ten times or more. The antigen is unknown. The second PCR ran roughly 6 to 12 cycles with a sample-barcoded 5' primer and J-beta primers. Each cDNA molecule was tagged by a template-switch adaptor with 12 random nucleotides. TCRdb itself ran the 5' RACE reads through MiXCR, one entry per CDR3 protein. The profile shows just under 750,000 distinct CDR3 sequences, about 24% of them singletons. Researchers isolated at least 6.5 million PBMCs per sample. Germline V gene lookup returns CDR1 SSHAT and CDR2 FNYEAQ (reference sequence). The germline V and J ends were trimmed by 5 bases and 6 bases, with 12 bases remaining between them. The CDR3 has 13 amino acids.

The TCR sequence derives from an older man in good health. The chain combines TRBV7-7 with TRBJ2-3; possible D gene TRBD2, 5 bases. Sequencing was done on a sample of blood. CDR3 in DNA: TGTGCCAGCAGCCAGGACTCGGGGGATACGCAGTATTTT. Amino acids: CASSQDSGDTQYF. Combining the CDR3 with reference TRBV7-7 and TRBJ2-3 gives the whole variable domain GAGVSQSPRYKVTKRGQDVTLRCDPISSHATLYWYQQALGQGPEFLTYFNYEAQPDKSGLPSDRFSAERPEGSISTLTIQRTEQRDSAMYRCASSQDSGDTQYFGPGTRLTVL.